Sequencing of this T cell receptor beta chain was carried out in a study of cytomegalovirus exposure and HLA in healthy donors. With 4 bases clipped from V and 1 base from J, the junction kept 13 bases outside the gene matches. The CDR3 is made up of 17 amino acids. Germline-derived CDR1 and CDR2 are SGHRS and YFSETQ. The PCR was carried out with 60 Vbeta primers and 13 Jbeta primers. Clones were sequenced by immunoSEQ multiplex PCR, and TCRdb holds only the in-frame ones, with some missing. The repertoire consists of 120,000 to 150,000 clones, with 76% occurring once and the leading ten covering around 1.7%.

Sequencing was performed on PBMCs. This clonotype originated in a woman in her forties in good health and CMV-seronegative. The genes are TRBV5-1 and TRBJ2-5; TRBD2 matches 7 bases. The CDR3 sequence: CASSRGLADVGQETQYF. CDR3 bases: TGCGCCAGCAGCCGAGGTCTAGCGGATGTGGGCCAAGAGACCCAGTACTTC.